This T cell receptor beta chain originates from a study of Graves' ophthalmopathy and Graves' hyperthyroidism. Study observations and caveats: The model reached 70% to 71% sensitivity and around 72% specificity for predicting ophthalmopathy progression. Most thyroid clonotypes with frequency above 0.001 were detected in blood too.

Per germline, CDR1 DFQATT and CDR2 SNEGSKA (reference sequence). The CDR3 extends over 13 amino acids. The V gene lost 3 bases and the J gene lost 3 bases, with 11 bases spanning the gap. Amplifying from RNA transcripts, the study obtained TCR beta CDR3 regions. First-round RT-PCR employed HTBI primers, with a second-round multiplex PCR after it. TCRdb reprocessed the multiplex PCR reads via MiXCR and lists one record per CDR3 protein. The table includes almost 750,000 distinct CDR3 sequences, 40% detected once. On this clonotype: The antigen is undetermined.

Donors with ophthalmopathy: moderate-to-severe activity, CAS ≥3, NOSPECS ≥4, duration under 3 months. Clinical symptoms, serum thyroxine, TRAb, thyroid ultrasound and orbital computed tomography formed the basis of diagnosis. Specimen: peripheral blood. The TCR comes from an adult man with Graves' ophthalmopathy. The chain employs TRBV20-1 and TRBJ1-1; D is uncertain. CDR3 bases: TGCAGTGCTAGCGATCCGTCCGACACTGAAGCTTTCTTT. It codes for CSASDPSDTEAFF.